Below, 21 T cell receptor beta chains from the same sample are listed, as sequenced in a study of T cells after yellow fever vaccination. MiXCR, applied by TCRdb to the 5' RACE reads, yields one record per CDR3 protein. The sample contains 68,000 or so distinct CDR3 sequences, about 7% of which appear only once. Sequences were derived from CD8+ T cells sorted from PBMCs, sampled around 45 days after the first yellow fever vaccination. Every receptor here comes from a man aged 18-30 years who received the YFV17D yellow fever vaccine.

This clonotype was observed a few times. The V call is TRBV9, the J call TRBJ2-1, with 11 nucleotides matching TRBD2. V was pared by 3 bases and J by 4 bases, with 6 bases of the junction left unmatched. The germline V gene has CDR1 SGDLS and CDR2 YYNGEE. The CDR3 has 16 amino acids. CDR3 residues: CASSGNSGGAYNEQFF. The CDR3 DNA reads TGTGCCAGCAGCGGGAATAGCGGGGGGGCGTACAATGAGCAGTTCTTC.

This clonotype appeared many times. This chain joins TRBV27 and TRBJ1-6; no firm D call. The CDR3 runs 12 residues. The germline V gene encodes CDR1 MNHEY and CDR2 SMNVEV (reference sequence). Between the trimmed V and J ends, which lost 3 bases and 10 bases, there was a span of 7 bases. The CDR3 spells CASSFPLSPLHF. CDR3 DNA: TGTGCCAGCAGTTTCCCCCTATCACCCCTCCACTTT.

The chain uses TRBV4-1 and TRBJ2-3; D may be TRBD2 (6 bases). This CDR3 is built from 18 residues. Per germline, CDR1 MGHRA and CDR2 YSYEKL. The ends were cut back, 4 bases at V and 6 bases at J, with 26 bases in the middle. The CDR3 reads CASSRGEIRPSRADTQYF. CDR3 nucleotide sequence: TGCGCCAGCAGCCGGGGGGAGATAAGGCCCTCACGCGCCGATACGCAGTATTTT.

This clonotype was picked up many times. This chain links TRBV14 with TRBJ1-2; TRBD1 might be the D (6 bases). Trimming took off 4 bases at V and 4 bases at J, with 13 bases between the two ends. CDR3 length: 14 residues. The germline gives CDR1 SGHDN, CDR2 FVKESK. CDR3 protein: CASSLGGPLYGYTF. As DNA, the CDR3 is TGTGCCAGCAGCCTAGGGGGGCCGCTCTATGGCTACACCTTC.

This clonotype was observed a few times. This sequence joins TRBV27 and TRBJ2-2; D ambiguous. V was shortened by 4 bases and J by 7 bases, with 10 bases between the two germline ends. Germline CDR1 reads MNHEY; CDR2 reads SMNVEV (reference sequence). The CDR3 is 13 residues long. CDR3 loop: CASSSAVVGELFF. DNA for the CDR3: TGTGCCAGCAGTTCTGCAGTTGTCGGGGAGCTGTTTTTT.

This clonotype was seen a handful of times. The gene calls are TRBV6-5 and TRBJ2-3, with 8 bases identical to TRBD2. Germline V lookup: CDR1 MNHEY, CDR2 SVGAGI. The junction had 11 bases not matched to a gene; V was cut back by 8 bases and J by 4 bases. The CDR3 has 15 residues. The CDR3 DNA reads as TGTGCCAGCCGGGGGGGGGGATCTATGGCAGATACGCAGTATTTT. It yields the protein CASRGGGSMADTQYF.

This clonotype was detected a few times. V is TRBV19 and J is TRBJ1-1; D uncertain. The CDR3 contains 13 residues. Germline-derived CDR1 and CDR2 are LNHDA and SQIVND (reference sequence). CDR3 amino acids: CGSTFRLNTEAFF. CDR3 sequence (DNA): TGTGGCTCTACCTTCCGGTTGAACACTGAAGCTTTCTTT. The full variable domain, with the rest looked up from reference TRBV19 and TRBJ1-1, is DGGITQSPKYLFRKEGQNVTLSCEQNLNHDAMYWYRQDPGQGLRLIYYSQIVNDFQKGDIAEGYSVSREKKESFPLTVTSAQKNPTAFYLCGSTFRLNTEAFFGQGTRLTVV.

The chain has TRBV11-2 and TRBJ2-7; no clear D gene. The CDR3 loop spans 16 amino acids. V was shortened by 0 bases and J by 4 bases, with 16 bases between the two germline ends. Germline CDR1 SGHAT, CDR2 FQNNGV. CDR3 sequence reads: CASSLEGSTATYEQYV. For the CDR3, the DNA is TGTGCCAGCAGCTTAGAAGGGTCGACTGCTACGTACGAGCAGTACGTC.

In this sample, this clonotype turned up a few times. This chain links TRBV7-6 with TRBJ2-3; 8 bases are a match to TRBD2. V shed 3 bases, J shed 2 bases, and the junction held 7 bases outside the gene matches. Per the germline V gene, CDR1 is SGHVS and CDR2 is FNYEAQ. This CDR3 contains 16 residues. The CDR3 loop is CASSFGRGGNTDTQYF. For the CDR3, the DNA is TGTGCCAGCAGCTTTGGACGGGGGGGAAACACAGATACGCAGTATTTT. The full variable domain, its missing parts supplied by reference TRBV7-6 and TRBJ2-3, is GAGVSQSPRYKVTKRGQDVALRCDPISGHVSLYWYRQALGQGPEFLTYFNYEAQQDKSGLPNDRFSAERPEGSISTLTIQRTEQRDSAMYRCASSFGRGGNTDTQYFGPGTRLTVL.

This clonotype was seen many times. The CDR3 sequence: CSVVAETQYF. The CDR3 DNA reads as TGCAGCGTCGTCGCGGAGACCCAGTACTTC. The rearrangement joins TRBV29-1 to TRBJ2-5; no clear D. The germline CDR1 and CDR2 sequences are SQVTM and ANQGSEA. The CDR3 length is 10 residues. The V and J ends lost 6 bases and 5 bases respectively, with 7 bases between them.

The rearrangement joins TRBV7-9 to TRBJ1-2, with D unclear. The length of the CDR3 is 15 residues. The germline V gene has CDR1 SEHNR and CDR2 FQNEAQ (reference sequence). V lost 1 base to trimming and J lost 4 bases, with 13 bases between them. The CDR3 nucleotides are TGTGCCAGCAGCTTAGTAGGTGGGGAAATCTATGGCTACACCTTC. Its protein product is CASSLVGGEIYGYTF.

This clonotype was observed many times. The chain has TRBV4-1 and TRBJ2-1; 9 bases are a match to TRBD2. CDR3 size: 15 residues. CDR1 MGHRA and CDR2 YSYEKL come from the germline V gene. The trim removed 4 bases at V and 1 base at J, leaving 2 bases unmatched. The CDR3 DNA reads as TGCGCCAGCAGCCCTGGACTAGCGTCCTACAATGAGCAGTTCTTC. This gives the protein CASSPGLASYNEQFF.

This clonotype showed up many times. The rearrangement uses TRBV5-4 and TRBJ2-1, with D uncertain. The CDR3 sequence is 13 residues long. V lost 0 bases and J lost 9, with 10 bases in between. Germline V gene data show CDR1 as SGHNT and CDR2 as YYREEE (reference sequence). The CDR3 spells CASSLGWQTEQFF. CDR3 bases: TGTGCCAGCAGCTTGGGGTGGCAGACTGAGCAGTTCTTC.

This clonotype was seen at least ten times. This chain connects TRBV12-3 or TRBV12-4 to TRBJ2-1; 8 nucleotides agree with TRBD2. The CDR3 is 12 residues long. With 8 bases clipped from V and 9 bases from J, the junction kept 6 bases outside the gene matches. The CDR3 region is CASRGGRVEQFF. The CDR3 DNA is TGTGCCAGCCGGGGGGGCCGGGTTGAGCAGTTCTTC.

This clonotype was seen many times. The chain joins TRBV12-3 or TRBV12-4 to TRBJ2-7; 9 bases match TRBD2. The CDR3 runs 16 residues. J was trimmed by 3 bases and V by 3 bases; bases with no gene match: 9. CDR3 residues: CASSLSRTSDLYEQYF. DNA for the CDR3: TGTGCCAGCAGTTTGAGTAGGACTAGCGACCTCTACGAGCAGTACTTC.

This clonotype was seen ten or more times. The V gene is TRBV9, the J gene TRBJ2-2; possibly TRBD1 for D (5 bases). This CDR3 contains 14 residues. CDR1 and CDR2 (germline): SGDLS, YYNGEE. V dropped 0 bases and J dropped 5 bases, with 8 bases sitting between them. CDR3: CASSVEGDTGELFF. As DNA, the CDR3 is TGTGCCAGCAGCGTAGAAGGGGATACCGGGGAGCTGTTTTTT.

This clonotype was seen repeatedly, ten times or more. The rearrangement joins TRBV6-2 or TRBV6-3 to TRBJ2-7; a weak D match, TRBD2 (7 bases). The CDR3 is 15 amino acids. Trimming took off 0 bases at V and 6 bases at J, with 15 bases between the two ends. The germline CDR1 and CDR2 sequences are MNHEY and SVGEGT. CDR3 sequence: CASSYSQGGPSEQYF. CDR3 DNA: TGTGCCAGCAGTTACTCACAGGGAGGGCCGAGCGAGCAGTACTTC.

This clonotype was observed many times. This chain uses TRBV7-3 with TRBJ2-3; TRBD1 matches at 7 bases. This CDR3 comprises 15 residues. CDR1 SGHTA and CDR2 FQGTGA come from the germline V gene. J lost 4 bases, V lost 1 base, and 5 bases had no gene match. CDR3 protein: CASSLIGGASDTQYF. DNA of the CDR3: TGTGCCAGCAGCTTAATAGGGGGCGCATCAGATACGCAGTATTTT.

This clonotype was picked up one time. This chain joins TRBV27 and TRBJ2-1; weak D call: TRBD1 (5 bases). There are 14 residues in the CDR3. V lost 4 bases and J lost 7, with 14 bases in between. Germline-derived CDR1 and CDR2 are MNHEY and SMNVEV (reference sequence). CDR3: CASSWTLTENEQFF. The CDR3 DNA is TGTGCCAGCAGTTGGACACTGACTGAGAATGAGCAGTTCTTC.

The chain is built from TRBV7-9 and TRBJ1-6; D is possibly TRBD1 (5 bases). CDR3 size: 16 residues. V lost 3 bases to trimming and J lost 7 bases, with 16 bases between them. CDR1 and CDR2 from the germline V gene are SEHNR and FQNEAQ (reference sequence). Here the CDR3 DNA reads TGTGCCAGCAGCTTTCGACAGACAAATGGGAATTCACCCCTCCACTTT. Translated: CASSFRQTNGNSPLHF. The full variable domain, with the rest looked up from reference TRBV7-9 and TRBJ1-6, is DTGVSQNPRHKITKRGQNVTFRCDPISEHNRLYWYRQTLGQGPEFLTYFQNEAQLEKSRLLSDRFSAERPKGSFSTLEIQRTEQGDSAMYLCASSFRQTNGNSPLHFGNGTRLTVT.

This clonotype was picked up a small number of times. The gene calls are TRBV5-1 and TRBJ2-1, with 7 bases that match TRBD2. The CDR3 sequence is 15 residues long. V shed 2 bases and J 4 bases; nucleotides not matched to a gene: 6. From germline, CDR1 is SGHRS and CDR2 YFSETQ. The DNA of the CDR3 is TGCGCCAGCAGCTTTGGGGACTACCCTTACAATGAGCAGTTCTTC. Encoded protein: CASSFGDYPYNEQFF.